What follows is one TCR beta chain and its context. Antigen: not known. The junction and the germline gene differ at one end; a read error may be behind it. The sample originates from a study of OX40 agonist ivuxolimab in advanced cancers. At the level of the study: Of the patients, three showed partial responses, one with hepatocellular carcinoma and two with cutaneous melanoma.

The CDR3 loop spans 14 amino acids. Findings and caveats of the study: The study observed clonal expansion of CD4+ and CD8+ blood T cells by week 6 at 0.1 to 3.0 mg/kg.

Sequenced by immunoSEQ multiplex PCR; TCRdb stores in-frame clones only, minus some. This sample yields over 35,000 clones, of which around 90% are seen a single time; 12% belongs to the top ten. The clonotype originates from an adult with an advanced solid tumor such as melanoma, head and neck, liver or kidney cancer. This material consisted of CD4+ or CD8+ T cells sorted from blood, taken in a trial of the OX40 agonist ivuxolimab. J is TRBJ2-7 and V is TRBV5-3; 9 bases align to TRBD2. Being an ORF, TRBV5-3 has a function that is uncertain. This CDR3 reads CASSLRGRVYEQYF. CDR3 DNA: TGTGCCAGCAGCTTACGCGGGAGGGTATACGAGCAGTACTTC.